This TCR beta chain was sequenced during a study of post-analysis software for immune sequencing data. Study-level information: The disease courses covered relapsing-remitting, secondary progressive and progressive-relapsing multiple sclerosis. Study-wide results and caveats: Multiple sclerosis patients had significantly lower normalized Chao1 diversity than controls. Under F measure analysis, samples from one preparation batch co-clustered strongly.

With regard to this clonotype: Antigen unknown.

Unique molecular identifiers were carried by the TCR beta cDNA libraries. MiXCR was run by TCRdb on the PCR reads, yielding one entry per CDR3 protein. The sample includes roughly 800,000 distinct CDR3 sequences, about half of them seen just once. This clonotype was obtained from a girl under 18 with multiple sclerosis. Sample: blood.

DNA of the CDR3: TGTGCCACCAGCAGCGGACAGGTTTCGGCTTCACCCCTCCACTTT. This gives the protein CATSSGQVSASPLHF. The genes are TRBV15 and TRBJ1-6; 7 bases fit TRBD1. The CDR3 covers 15 residues. The J segment lost 9 bases and the V segment lost 3 bases, leaving 8 bases of the junction unmatched. Germline CDR1 LNHNV, CDR2 YYDKDF (reference sequence).